This T cell receptor (beta chain) emerged from a study of T cells in localized non-small cell lung cancer. Study findings and constraints: The tumor had only one region sequenced, so heterogeneity remains possible.

Concerning this clone: The antigen remains undetermined.

Repertoires were generated with immunoSEQ multiplex PCR, while TCRdb's copy carries only in-frame clones and drops some. The data show roughly 21,000 clones, 90% seen once. The CDR3 has 16 amino acids. The V segment lost 3 bases and the J segment 10 bases; nucleotides outside the gene matches: 7. From germline, CDR1 is KGHSH and CDR2 LQKENI. The chain employs TRBV18 and TRBJ2-1; 15 bases agree with TRBD2. The TCR comes from a woman aged 40-75 years with stage I lung adenocarcinoma. The specimen comprised peripheral blood, sampled before any cancer treatment. In DNA, the CDR3 is TGTGCCAGCTCACCGGCGCGGACTAGCGGGAGGGAGGAGCAGTTCTTC. Its protein is CASSPARTSGREEQFF.